The 9 T cell receptor beta chains presented below share a single source sample, sequenced in a study of human T cells and chemical hapten exposure. TCRdb ran MiXCR on the RACE reads and lists one entry per CDR3 protein. The sample has approximately 79,000 distinct CDR3 sequences; approximately 10% are singletons. Time point described: patch test 1, 2 weeks after DPC sensitization. The treatment denotes: therapeutic diphenylcyclopropenone sensitization with weekly scalp DPC. Material: whole blood, obtained in connection with sensitization to the hapten diphenylcyclopropenone (DPC). The source is a woman aged 45 to 65 with alopecia areata. Some clones in this sample may be carry-over from other donors' samples.

The rearrangement uses TRBV18 and TRBJ1-1; no clear D. CDR1 and CDR2 (germline): KGHSH, LQKENI. With 2 bases removed from V and 4 bases from J, the gap between germline ends came to 8 bases. The CDR3 contains 13 residues. As DNA, the CDR3 is TGTGCCAGCTCACCAAGCCTTAGCACTGAAGCTTTCTTT. Translation gives CASSPSLSTEAFF.

A few counts support this clonotype. This rearrangement joins TRBV5-4 to TRBJ1-3, with D possibly matching TRBD1 (6 bases). The CDR3 extends over 15 amino acids. Trimming removed 3 bases from V and 0 bases from J, with 10 bases in between. Germline V gene data show CDR1 as SGHNT and CDR2 as YYREEE (reference sequence). CDR3 sequence (DNA): TGTGCCAGCAGCTCAGACAGGTTCTCTGGAAACACCATATATTTT. Encoded protein: CASSSDRFSGNTIYF.

This clonotype came up many times. This rearrangement joins TRBV10-3 to TRBJ1-5, with D possibly TRBD1 on 6 matching bases. The CDR3 consists of 15 residues. Germline assignment: CDR1 ENHRY and CDR2 SYGVKD. V was pared by 10 bases and J by 1 base, with 17 bases between. CDR3: CATRTGPTSNQPQHF. The CDR3 DNA follows: TGTGCCACCCGTACAGGGCCGACGAGCAATCAGCCCCAGCATTTT.

This clonotype was detected a few times. The rearrangement joins TRBV10-3 to TRBJ1-1, with TRBD1 matching over 7 bases. Germline loops: CDR1 ENHRY, CDR2 SYGVKD. The CDR3 has 14 residues. J was trimmed by 1 base and V by 5 bases; bases with no gene match: 4. The CDR3 sequence is CAISTGATNTEAFF. The CDR3 bases are TGTGCCATCAGTACAGGGGCTACGAACACTGAAGCTTTCTTT.

The V and J genes are TRBV20-1 and TRBJ2-3; D not resolved. The CDR3 is 14 residues long. CDR1 is DFQATT and CDR2 is SNEGSKA in the germline V gene (reference sequence). Trimming took 0 bases from V and 3 from J, leaving 10 bases between them. The CDR3: CSAREYPSTDTQYF. CDR3 bases: TGCAGTGCTAGAGAGTATCCGAGTACAGATACGCAGTATTTT.

The genes are TRBV11-1 and TRBJ2-7, with 9 bases identical to TRBD2. The V and J ends lost 4 bases and 3 bases, in that order; junction bases with no gene match: 7. CDR3 length: 15 amino acids. Germline V gives CDR1 SGHAT, CDR2 FQDESV (reference sequence). The CDR3 coding sequence is TGTGCCAGCAGCTCTCCGGGACTAGCTGTCTACGAGCAGTACTTC. Protein: CASSSPGLAVYEQYF.

The chain couples TRBV21-1 to TRBJ2-4; the table's D gene call, TRBD1, was not cross checked with the DNA. TRBV21-1 constitutes a pseudogene. The CDR3 loop spans 14 amino acids. The CDR3 reads CASSRGLAKNIQYF. The CDR3 DNA follows: TGTGCCAGCAGCAGGGGGTTAGCCAAAAACATTCAGTACTTC.

This clonotype was detected many times. The V gene is TRBV2, the J gene TRBJ1-3; D not resolved. Trimming took 6 bases from V and 0 from J, leaving 6 bases between them. Germline V gene lookup returns CDR1 SNHLY and CDR2 FYNNEI. This CDR3 contains 13 residues. CDR3 region: CASRRFSGNTIYF. For the CDR3, the DNA is TGTGCCAGCAGGCGATTCTCTGGAAACACCATATATTTT.

This chain links TRBV18 with TRBJ2-2, with 8 bases lining up with TRBD1. Trimming removed 6 bases from V and 4 bases from J; junction bases left unmatched: 13. The CDR3 sequence is 17 residues long. CDR1 KGHSH and CDR2 LQKENI come from the germline V gene. The CDR3 coding sequence is TGTGCCAGCTCCCGGTTGGCTGGACAGGGATTCACCGGGGAGCTGTTTTTT. Translating gives CASSRLAGQGFTGELFF.